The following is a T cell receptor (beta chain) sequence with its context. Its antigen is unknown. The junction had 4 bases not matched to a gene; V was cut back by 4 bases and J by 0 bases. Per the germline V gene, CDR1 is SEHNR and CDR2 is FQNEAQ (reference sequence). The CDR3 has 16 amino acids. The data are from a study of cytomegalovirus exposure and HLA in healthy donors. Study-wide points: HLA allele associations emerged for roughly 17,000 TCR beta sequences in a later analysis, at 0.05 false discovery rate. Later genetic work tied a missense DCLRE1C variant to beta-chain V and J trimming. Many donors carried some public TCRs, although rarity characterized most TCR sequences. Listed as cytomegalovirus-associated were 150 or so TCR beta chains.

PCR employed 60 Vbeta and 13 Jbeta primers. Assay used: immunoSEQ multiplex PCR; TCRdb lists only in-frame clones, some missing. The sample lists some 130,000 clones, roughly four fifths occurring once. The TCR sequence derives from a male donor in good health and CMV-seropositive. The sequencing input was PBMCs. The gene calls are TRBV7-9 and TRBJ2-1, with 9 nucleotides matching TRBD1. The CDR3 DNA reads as TGTGCCAGCAGCTCTCGGACAGGGGACTCCTACAATGAGCAGTTCTTC. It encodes CASSSRTGDSYNEQFF.